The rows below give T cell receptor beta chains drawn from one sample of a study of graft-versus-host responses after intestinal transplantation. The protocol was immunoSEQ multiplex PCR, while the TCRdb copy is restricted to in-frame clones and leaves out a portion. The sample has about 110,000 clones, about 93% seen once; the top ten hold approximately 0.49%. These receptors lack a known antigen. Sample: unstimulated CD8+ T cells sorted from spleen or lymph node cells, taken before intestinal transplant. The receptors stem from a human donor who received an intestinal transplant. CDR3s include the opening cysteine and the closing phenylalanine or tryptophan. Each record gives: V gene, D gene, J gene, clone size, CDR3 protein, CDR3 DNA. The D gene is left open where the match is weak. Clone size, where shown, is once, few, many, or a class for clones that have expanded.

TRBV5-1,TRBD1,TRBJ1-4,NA,CASSLGTGKVEKLFF,TGCGCCAGCAGCTTGGGGACAGGAAAAGTTGAAAAACTGTTTTTT
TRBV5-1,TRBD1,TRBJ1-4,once,CASSHVGDRVNEKLFF,TGCGCCAGCAGTCATGTAGGGGACAGGGTTAATGAAAAACTGTTTTTT
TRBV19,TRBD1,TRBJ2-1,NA,CASSFDRGNEQFF,TGTGCCAGTAGTTTCGACAGGGGAAATGAGCAGTTCTTC
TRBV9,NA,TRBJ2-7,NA,CASSEGPGGGYEQYF,TGTGCCAGCAGCGAAGGGCCCGGGGGTGGTTACGAGCAGTACTTC
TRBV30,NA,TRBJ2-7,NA,CAWRSRGYEQYF,TGTGCCTGGAGATCGCGGGGCTACGAGCAGTACTTC
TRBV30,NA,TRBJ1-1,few,CAWSEGLNTEAFF,TGTGCCTGGAGTGAGGGGTTAAACACTGAAGCTTTCTTT
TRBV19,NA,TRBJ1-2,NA,CASTHGGTLDGYTF,TGTGCCAGTACCCATGGAGGGACTCTCGATGGCTACACCTTC
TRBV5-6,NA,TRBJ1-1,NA,CASSLAGQGLNTEAFF,TGTGCCAGCAGCTTGGCAGGTCAGGGTTTGAACACTGAAGCTTTCTTT
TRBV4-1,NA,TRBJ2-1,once,CASSQGAQYNEQFF,TGCGCCAGCAGCCAAGGAGCCCAGTACAATGAGCAGTTCTTC
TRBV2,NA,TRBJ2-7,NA,CASSESMWKRSYF,TGTGCCAGCAGTGAAAGTATGTGGAAACGGTCGTACTTC
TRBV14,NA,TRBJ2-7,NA,CASSRVHPYEQYF,TGTGCCAGCAGTAGGGTTCACCCTTACGAGCAGTACTTC
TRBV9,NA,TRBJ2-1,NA,CASSVWQGHSNEQFF,TGTGCCAGCAGCGTATGGCAGGGGCATTCTAATGAGCAGTTCTTC
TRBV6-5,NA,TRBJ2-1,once,CASSYSLGAEQFF,TGTGCCAGCAGTTACTCCCTGGGGGCCGAGCAGTTCTTC
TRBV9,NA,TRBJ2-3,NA,CASSVDSFRGTDTQYF,TGTGCCAGCAGCGTAGATTCCTTCAGAGGCACAGATACGCAGTATTTT
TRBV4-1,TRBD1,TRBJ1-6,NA,CASSPLDGTETNSPLHF,TGCGCCAGCAGCCCGTTGGATGGGACAGAGACTAATTCACCCCTCCACTTT
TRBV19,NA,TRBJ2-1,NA,CASSIDEGLGNEQFF,TGTGCCAGTAGTATAGATGAGGGCCTCGGCAATGAGCAGTTCTTC
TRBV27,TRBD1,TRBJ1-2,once,CASSLSTGRGYTF,TGTGCCAGCAGTTTATCGACAGGGAGGGGCTACACCTTC
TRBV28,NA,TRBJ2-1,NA,CASSQPNEQFF,TGTGCCAGCAGTCAGCCCAATGAGCAGTTCTTC
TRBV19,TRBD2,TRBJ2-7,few,CASSASGFYEQYF,TGTGCCAGTAGTGCTAGCGGTTTCTACGAGCAGTACTTC
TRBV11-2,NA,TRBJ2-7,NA,CASSLEPRAESYEQYF,TGTGCCAGCAGCTTAGAGCCCCGGGCCGAGTCCTACGAGCAGTACTTC
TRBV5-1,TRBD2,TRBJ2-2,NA,CASSPPRAGLTGELFF,TGCGCCAGCAGCCCACCCCGAGCGGGACTCACCGGGGAGCTGTTTTTT
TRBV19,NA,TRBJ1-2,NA,CASSIGGLNYGYTF,TGTGCCAGTAGTATCGGGGGCCTTAACTATGGCTACACCTTC
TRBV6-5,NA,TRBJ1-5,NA,CASSSRVRQPQHF,TGTGCCAGCAGTTCCAGGGTACGGCAGCCCCAGCATTTT
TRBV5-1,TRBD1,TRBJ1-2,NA,CASTLGGTGVGYTF,TGCGCCAGCACTCTCGGGGGGACAGGGGTAGGCTACACCTTC
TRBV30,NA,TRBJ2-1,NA,CAWSAVYNEQFF,TGTGCCTGGAGTGCGGTCTACAATGAGCAGTTCTTC
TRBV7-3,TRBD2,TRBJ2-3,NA,CASSQSGVDTQYF,TGTGCCAGCAGCCAGAGCGGGGTAGATACGCAGTATTTT
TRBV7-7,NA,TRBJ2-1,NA,CASSLGAAGSYNEQFF,TGTGCTAGCAGCTTAGGGGCCGCCGGCTCCTACAATGAGCAGTTCTTC
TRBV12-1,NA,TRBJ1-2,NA,CASTQKTGLSYGYTF,TGTGCCAGCACCCAGAAGACAGGTCTATCCTATGGCTACACCTTC
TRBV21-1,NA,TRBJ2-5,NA,CASSKILWDSQETQYF,TGTGCCAGCAGCAAAATACTCTGGGACAGCCAAGAGACCCAGTACTTC
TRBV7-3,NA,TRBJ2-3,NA,CASSLGSGTSTDTQYF,TGTGCCAGCAGCTTAGGAAGCGGAACTAGCACAGATACGCAGTATTTT
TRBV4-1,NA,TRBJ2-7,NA,CASSQYRDLAYEQYF,TGCGCCAGCAGCCAATACCGGGACTTAGCCTACGAGCAGTACTTC
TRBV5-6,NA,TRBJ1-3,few,CASSTGSHSGNTIYF,TGTGCCAGCAGTACAGGGAGTCACTCTGGAAACACCATATATTTT
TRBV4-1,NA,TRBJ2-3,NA,CASSQDPGGAGADTQYF,TGCGCCAGCAGCCAAGATCCAGGGGGGGCAGGGGCAGATACGCAGTATTTT
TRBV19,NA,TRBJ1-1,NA,CASSIAAGVVAFF,TGTGCCAGTAGTATTGCAGCAGGGGTTGTAGCTTTCTTT
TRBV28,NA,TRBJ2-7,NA,CASGYEQYF,TGTGCCAGCGGCTACGAGCAGTACTTC
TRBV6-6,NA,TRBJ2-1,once,CASGDEQFF,TGTGCCAGCGGGGACGAGCAGTTCTTC
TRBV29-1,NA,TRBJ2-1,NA,CSVESQYNEQFF,TGCAGCGTTGAGAGTCAGTACAATGAGCAGTTCTTC
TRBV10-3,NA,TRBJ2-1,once,CAIWEKGAHNEQFF,TGTGCCATCTGGGAGAAAGGGGCACACAATGAGCAGTTCTTC
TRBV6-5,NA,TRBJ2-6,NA,CASSYSLGGANVLTF,TGTGCCAGCAGTTACTCTCTCGGAGGGGCCAACGTCCTGACTTTC
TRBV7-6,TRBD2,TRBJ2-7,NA,CASSLRLGTSGSKTYEQYF,TGTGCCAGCAGCTTAAGGCTGGGGACTAGCGGGAGCAAAACCTACGAGCAGTACTTC
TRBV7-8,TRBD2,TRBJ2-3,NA,CASSLGTSDSDTQYF,TGTGCCAGCAGCTTGGGGACTAGCGATTCAGATACGCAGTATTTT
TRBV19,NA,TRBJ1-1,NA,CASNPTGNTEAFF,TGTGCCAGTAATCCAACAGGGAACACTGAAGCTTTCTTT